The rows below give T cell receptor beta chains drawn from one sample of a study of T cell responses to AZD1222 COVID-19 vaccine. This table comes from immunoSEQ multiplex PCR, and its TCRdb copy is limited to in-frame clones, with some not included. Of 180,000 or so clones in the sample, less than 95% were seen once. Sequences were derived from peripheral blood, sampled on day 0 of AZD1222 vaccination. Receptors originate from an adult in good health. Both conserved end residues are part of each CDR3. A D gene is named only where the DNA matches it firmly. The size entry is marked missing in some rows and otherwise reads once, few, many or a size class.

CDR3nt: TGCGCCAGCAGCGTTTCCGGGACAGAAGCTTTCTTT
CDR3aa: CASSVSGTEAFF
v_gene: TRBV5-1
d_gene: -
j_gene: TRBJ1-1
abundance: -

CDR3nt: TGCGCCAGCAGCTCGGGTATGAGCTCCTACAATGAGCAGTTCTTC
CDR3aa: CASSSGMSSYNEQFF
v_gene: TRBV5-1
d_gene: -
j_gene: TRBJ2-1
abundance: -

CDR3nt: TGTGCCAGCAGTTTGCACGGGACAGGGGGTCCCTACGAGCAGTACTTC
CDR3aa: CASSLHGTGGPYEQYF
v_gene: TRBV6-5
d_gene: TRBD1
j_gene: TRBJ2-7
abundance: -

CDR3nt: TGTGCCATCAGTGGGGGGACAAACTATGGCTACACCTTC
CDR3aa: CAISGGTNYGYTF
v_gene: TRBV10-3
d_gene: -
j_gene: TRBJ1-2
abundance: -

CDR3nt: TGTGCCAGCAGCCACAGGGCTTCACCCCTCCACTTT
CDR3aa: CASSHRASPLHF
v_gene: TRBV3-1/TRBV3-2
d_gene: -
j_gene: TRBJ1-6
abundance: -

CDR3nt: TGCGCCAGCAGCTTGGTCAGCCCTACTAACTATGGCTACACCTTC
CDR3aa: CASSLVSPTNYGYTF
v_gene: TRBV5-1
d_gene: -
j_gene: TRBJ1-2
abundance: -

CDR3nt: TGTGCCAGCTCACCAGGTAGAGGGGATCAGCCCCAGCATTTT
CDR3aa: CASSPGRGDQPQHF
v_gene: TRBV18
d_gene: -
j_gene: TRBJ1-5
abundance: -

CDR3nt: TGTGCCAGCAGCTCCGGACTAGTTGAGACCCAGTACTTC
CDR3aa: CASSSGLVETQYF
v_gene: TRBV7-2
d_gene: TRBD2
j_gene: TRBJ2-5
abundance: -

CDR3nt: TGTGCCAGTAGTCTCGGTCTAACGACCTACAATGAGCAGTTCTTC
CDR3aa: CASSLGLTTYNEQFF
v_gene: TRBV19
d_gene: -
j_gene: TRBJ2-1
abundance: -

CDR3nt: TGTGCCATGGAGGGAGTTCGAGACTCTGGGGCCAACGTCCTGACTTTC
CDR3aa: CAMEGVRDSGANVLTF
v_gene: TRBV2
d_gene: -
j_gene: TRBJ2-6
abundance: -

CDR3nt: TGTGCCAGCAGTGAAGATCCATACTATGGCTACACCTTC
CDR3aa: CASSEDPYYGYTF
v_gene: TRBV6-1
d_gene: -
j_gene: TRBJ1-2
abundance: -

CDR3nt: TGCGCCAGCAGCGCGGAAACAGGGCCCTACGAGCAGTACTTC
CDR3aa: CASSAETGPYEQYF
v_gene: TRBV5-1
d_gene: -
j_gene: TRBJ2-7
abundance: -

CDR3nt: TGCGCCAGCAGCTTGAGTAGAAACACTGAAGCTTTCTTT
CDR3aa: CASSLSRNTEAFF
v_gene: TRBV5-1
d_gene: -
j_gene: TRBJ1-1
abundance: -

CDR3nt: TGTGCCACCAGTGACCAGGACGGCTATGGCTACACCTTC
CDR3aa: CATSDQDGYGYTF
v_gene: TRBV24-1
d_gene: -
j_gene: TRBJ1-2
abundance: -

CDR3nt: TGTGCCAGCAGCCCCACAGAACCTGAAGAGACCCAGTACTTC
CDR3aa: CASSPTEPEETQYF
v_gene: TRBV7-9
d_gene: -
j_gene: TRBJ2-5
abundance: -

CDR3nt: TGTGCCAGCAGCTTGGGTCCTGGGGAGCAGTACTTC
CDR3aa: CASSLGPGEQYF
v_gene: TRBV11-1
d_gene: -
j_gene: TRBJ2-7
abundance: -

CDR3nt: TGTGCCAGCAGTCCGTCGTGGCAGGCTGGAAACACCATATATTTT
CDR3aa: CASSPSWQAGNTIYF
v_gene: TRBV27
d_gene: -
j_gene: TRBJ1-3
abundance: -

CDR3nt: TGTGCCAGCAGCTTACAGACAGGGCGCGGCAATCAGCCCCAGCATTTT
CDR3aa: CASSLQTGRGNQPQHF
v_gene: TRBV7-8
d_gene: TRBD1
j_gene: TRBJ1-5
abundance: -

CDR3nt: TGTGCCAGTAGTATTAGGGACAAGGAAGCTTTCTTT
CDR3aa: CASSIRDKEAFF
v_gene: TRBV19
d_gene: -
j_gene: TRBJ1-1
abundance: -

CDR3nt: TGCGCCAGCAGTGACCCCCGGAGAGGGTCGAGATTGGATGAGCAGTTCTTC
CDR3aa: CASSDPRRGSRLDEQFF
v_gene: TRBV10-1
d_gene: -
j_gene: TRBJ2-1
abundance: -

CDR3nt: TGTGCCACTTCCTCGGAGAGCTACTCCTACGAGCAGTACTTC
CDR3aa: CATSSESYSYEQYF
v_gene: TRBV7-9
d_gene: -
j_gene: TRBJ2-7
abundance: few

CDR3nt: TGTGCCAGCAGTTTAGACCGCTATGGCTACACCTTC
CDR3aa: CASSLDRYGYTF
v_gene: TRBV28
d_gene: -
j_gene: TRBJ1-2
abundance: -